One sample yielded the 5 T cell receptor beta chains listed below, sequenced in a study of blood T cell repertoires in COVID-19. The assay was immunoSEQ multiplex PCR, and TCRdb's table has in-frame clones only and misses some. Of about 420,000 clones listed, about 90% are singletons. Sequencing used peripheral blood. These TCRs come from a young man with COVID-19, enrolled during active disease.

The rearrangement uses TRBV2 and TRBJ2-1; 8 bases fit TRBD1. Germline CDR1 is SNHLY and CDR2 is FYNNEI. The V gene end was trimmed by 5 bases and the J gene end by 1 base; junction bases not matched to a gene: 10. The CDR3 consists of 17 residues. This CDR3 reads CASSTLGQGASYNEQFF. DNA for the CDR3: TGTGCCAGCAGTACGTTGGGGCAGGGGGCATCCTACAATGAGCAGTTCTTC.

The chain links TRBV7-9 to TRBJ2-1; 12 bases match TRBD2. The CDR3 covers 15 residues. Per germline, CDR1 SEHNR and CDR2 FQNEAQ (reference sequence). Trimming took 4 bases from V and 6 from J; bases not matched to a gene: 4. CDR3 nucleotides: TGTGCCAGCAGCTCAACTAGCGGGAGGTTCAATGAGCAGTTCTTC. This gives the protein CASSSTSGRFNEQFF.

This clone was detected only a few times. J is TRBJ2-2 and V is TRBV6-5, with a possible D match to TRBD1 (5 bases). With 5 bases removed from V and 0 bases from J, the gap between germline ends came to 7 bases. CDR1 is MNHEY, CDR2 SVGAGI, per germline. The CDR3 sequence is 14 residues long. CDR3 protein: CASSLTANTGELFF. The CDR3 nucleotides are TGTGCCAGCAGTCTGACAGCGAACACCGGGGAGCTGTTTTTT.

This chain links TRBV7-2 with TRBJ1-1; tentative D call: TRBD1 (6 bases). The CDR3 length is 15 residues. V was trimmed by 5 bases and J by 1 base, leaving 14 bases between them. Germline loops: CDR1 SGHTA, CDR2 FQGNSA. As DNA, the CDR3 is TGTGCCAGCAGCCGTTCCGGGACAACGAACACTGAAGCTTTCTTT. Amino acids: CASSRSGTTNTEAFF. The entire variable domain, with the rest obtained from reference TRBV7-2 and TRBJ1-1, is as follows: GAGVSQSPSNKVTEKGKDVELRCDPISGHTALYWYRQSLGQGLEFLIYFQGNSAPDKSGLPSDRFSAERTGGSVSTLTIQRTQQEDSAVYLCASSRSGTTNTEAFFGQGTRLTVV.

This clone showed up just once. For the CDR3, the DNA is TGTGCCAGCAGTAGGGATAGCGGGAGAGGGGAGACCCAGTACTTC. It translates to CASSRDSGRGETQYF. J is TRBJ2-5 and V is TRBV6-5; 9 bases match TRBD2. The CDR3 is 15 residues long. CDR1 is MNHEY and CDR2 is SVGAGI in the germline V gene. V lost 5 bases to trimming and J lost 5 bases; unmatched junction nucleotides: 9.